A selection of T cell receptor beta chains follows, all from one sample in a study of CD8 T cells in Susac syndrome. TCRdb re-called the immunoSEQ multiplex PCR reads with MiXCR, one entry per CDR3 protein. Of some 160,000 distinct CDR3 sequences listed, 94% were seen once; the top ten hold 0.1% to 0.12%. The sequenced sample consisted of CD4+ T cells from PBMCs. The receptors come from a human donor with Susac syndrome. The CDR3 runs from the conserved cysteine through the conserved F or W. Fields, in order: D gene, J gene, clone size, V gene, CDR3 DNA, CDR3 protein. The D gene is left open where the match is weak. Clone size appears in some rows only: once, few, many, or a class for an expanded clone.

TRBD1	TRBJ1-6	-	TRBV12-3/TRBV12-4	TGTGCCAGCAGAGGACAGGGTTATTCACCCCTCCACTTT	CASRGQGYSPLHF
TRBD1	TRBJ2-2	-	TRBV19	TGTGCCAGTAACCCCGGGGACAGAGCGAACACCGGGGAGCTGTTTTTT	CASNPGDRANTGELFF
-	TRBJ2-1	-	TRBV5-1	TGCGCCAGCAGCTTGGGAGGGGGCTCCTACAATGAGCAGTTCTTC	CASSLGGGSYNEQFF
TRBD1	TRBJ2-3	-	TRBV5-1	TGCGCCAGCAGCTGGTTTCCGGGACAGGGGGAGATGACAGATACGCAGTATTTT	CASSWFPGQGEMTDTQYF
-	TRBJ2-7	-	TRBV11-2	TGTGCCAGCAGCCATGCAACCGGGACCTCCTACGAGCAGTACTTC	CASSHATGTSYEQYF
-	TRBJ2-1	once	TRBV9	TGTGCCAGCAGCGTAGATCCGGGGTCTACCAACAATGAGCAGTTCTTC	CASSVDPGSTNNEQFF
TRBD1	TRBJ2-2	once	TRBV19	TGTGCCAGTAGTAAACAGGGGACCGGGGAGCTGTTTTTT	CASSKQGTGELFF
TRBD1	TRBJ1-1	-	TRBV20-1	TGCAGTCCCCTCCGGGACAGCAACACTGAAGCTTTCTTT	CSPLRDSNTEAFF
-	TRBJ1-4	once	TRBV10-2	TGCGCCAGCAGTCGGGGGGGGAGTGAAAAACTGTTTTTT	CASSRGGSEKLFF
TRBD1	TRBJ1-6	-	TRBV10-3	TGTGCCATCAGCACAGGGGACGGGAGTTCACCCCTCCACTTT	CAISTGDGSSPLHF
-	TRBJ2-3	-	TRBV5-4	TGTGCCAGCAGCTTGGCTTTACAAGATACGCAGTATTTT	CASSLALQDTQYF
-	TRBJ1-1	-	TRBV29-1	TGCAGCGTTGGACAGAGCACACGGAACACTGAAGCTTTCTTT	CSVGQSTRNTEAFF
TRBD1	TRBJ1-2	-	TRBV27	TGTGCCAGCAGTTCTGGAGGACAGGGAGGCTATGGCTACACCTTC	CASSSGGQGGYGYTF
-	TRBJ1-6	once	TRBV13	TGTGCCAGCAGCCTCCAGGCACAGGCGGGCAATTCACCCCTCCACTTT	CASSLQAQAGNSPLHF
TRBD2	TRBJ2-1	-	TRBV2	TGTGCCAGCACCCCGACTAGCGGCTCCTACAATGAGCAGTTCTTC	CASTPTSGSYNEQFF
-	TRBJ2-1	-	TRBV6-1	TGTGCCAGCACTCCCGGCGGGGCGACTAGTCTATACAATGAGCAGTTCTTC	CASTPGGATSLYNEQFF
-	TRBJ2-6	-	TRBV12-3/TRBV12-4	TGTGCCAGCACCGCGCTCGGCATCCGCTCTGGGGCCAACGTCCTGACTTTC	CASTALGIRSGANVLTF
-	TRBJ1-2	-	TRBV12-3/TRBV12-4	TGTGCCAGCAGCCCCGGGGGCATTATCTATGGCTACACCTTC	CASSPGGIIYGYTF
-	TRBJ2-7	-	TRBV6-1	TGTGCCACACGGGCTACACCTGCGGGAGAGCAGTACTTC	CATRATPAGEQYF